This TCR beta chain was captured in a study of CD8 T cells in Susac syndrome. Turning to the study itself: Intravenous immunoglobulin alone or corticosteroids were being given to patients with Susac syndrome at blood draw, unless they were therapy-naive.

The V end was cut by 6 bases, the J end by 6 bases, with 12 bases between. The V gene's germline CDR1 is MNHEY and CDR2 SVGAGI. The CDR3 has 13 amino acids. Reverse transcription of 0.5 to 1 ug RNA was performed with random hexamers. Amplification of TCR beta CDR3 across 54 Vbeta and 13 Jbeta was performed with immunoSEQ multiplex PCR. TCRdb recomputed calls from the immunoSEQ multiplex PCR reads with MiXCR, one row per CDR3 protein. The sample records about 150,000 distinct CDR3 sequences, around 95% being singletons. The TCR originated in a human donor with Susac syndrome. Sequenced material: CD4+ T cells from PBMCs. This chain uses TRBV6-5 with TRBJ2-1; D is ambiguous. The CDR3 nucleotides are TGTGCCAGCAGCCGCAGCATCTCCAATGAGCAGTTCTTC. Its translation: CASSRSISNEQFF.